The 20 T cell receptor beta chains reported below all come from one sample, sequenced in a study of cytomegalovirus exposure and HLA in healthy donors (dated by TCRdb to 2016 to 2017). Libraries were built with the immunoSEQ multiplex PCR assay. The multiplex PCR relied on a mix of 60 forward primers for TCR Vbeta segments and 13 reverse primers for TCR Jbeta segments. TCRdb carries this immuneACCESS record with in-frame sequences only. Its versions omit some clonotypes, under half of them owing to an unresolved V gene in the studies checked, with the rest unexplained. For this sample there are approximately 150,000 clones; about 70% appear just once. The top ten clones comprise roughly 4% of the sample. Sequencing input: PBMCs. The origin of the receptors is a man in his sixties in good health and CMV-seronegative.

The chain uses TRBV5-1 and TRBJ1-1, with 8 positions matching TRBD1. V trimming: 4 bases; J trimming: 1 base; junction bases outside the gene matches: 6. The CDR3 consists of 15 residues. CDR1 is SGHRS, CDR2 YFSETQ, per germline. CDR3 in amino acids: CASSPPTGENTEAFF. CDR3 nucleotides: TGCGCCAGCAGCCCTCCGACAGGGGAGAACACTGAAGCTTTCTTT.

This clone was detected once. V gene TRBV4-1 combines with J gene TRBJ1-1; 9 bases are a match to TRBD1. CDR3 length equals 18 residues. Trimming took 2 bases from V and 3 from J; bases not matched to a gene: 13. Per the germline V gene, CDR1 is MGHRA and CDR2 is YSYEKL. The CDR3 reads CASSQPDRGNNQYTEAFF. DNA for the CDR3: TGCGCCAGCAGCCAACCGGACAGGGGCAATAATCAGTACACTGAAGCTTTCTTT.

The V gene is TRBV28, the J gene TRBJ1-1, with TRBD1 matching over 9 bases. CDR3 length equals 16 residues. The germline CDR1 and CDR2 sequences are MDHEN and SYDVKM. V was clipped by 3 bases and J by 3 bases; unmatched bases: 8. The CDR3 sequence: CASSLSGTGRDTEAFF. CDR3 sequence (DNA): TGTGCCAGCAGTTTGTCCGGGACAGGGAGGGACACTGAAGCTTTCTTT.

V usage is TRBV5-1 and J usage is TRBJ2-5; tentatively, D is TRBD1 (6 bases). V was shortened by 4 bases and J by 2 bases, with 9 bases between the two germline ends. CDR3 length: 13 residues. Germline loops: CDR1 SGHRS, CDR2 YFSETQ. The CDR3 DNA reads as TGCGCCAGCAGCCTACAGGGTCAAGAGACCCAGTACTTC. The encoded protein is CASSLQGQETQYF.

The rearrangement uses TRBV19 and TRBJ1-1; 7 bases line up with TRBD1. CDR1 and CDR2 (germline): LNHDA, SQIVND (reference sequence). The trim removed 5 bases at V and 7 bases at J, leaving 10 bases unmatched. The CDR3 loop spans 14 amino acids. The CDR3: CASSDLRGSVEAFF. Written as DNA, the CDR3 is TGTGCCAGTAGTGACCTCAGGGGGTCAGTTGAAGCTTTCTTT.

The chain is built from TRBV6-6 and TRBJ2-7, with a weak D call TRBD1 (6 bases). Trimming removed 6 bases at V and 2 bases at J, with 20 bases between. Looked up from germline, CDR1 is MNHNY and CDR2 is SVGAGI (reference sequence). This CDR3 has 16 amino acids. The DNA of the CDR3 is TGTGCCAGCAGCCTAAGACGACAGGCGGTTACCTACGAGCAGTACTTC. Its translation is CASSLRRQAVTYEQYF.

The chain couples TRBV25-1 to TRBJ2-3; 10 bases are a match to TRBD2. Germline V gene data show CDR1 as MGHDK and CDR2 as SYGVNS. The CDR3 length is 15 residues. The ends lost 5 bases at V and 3 bases at J; junction bases unmatched: 5. The CDR3 DNA reads as TGTGCCAGCAGTCCACTAGCGGGAAAAACAGATACGCAGTATTTT. Residues: CASSPLAGKTDTQYF.

This chain connects TRBV25-1 to TRBJ2-3; D possibly corresponds to TRBD2 (5 bases). The CDR3 is 14 residues long. The germline V gene has CDR1 MGHDK and CDR2 SYGVNS. Trimming took off 1 base at V and 8 bases at J, with 13 bases between the two ends. Here the CDR3 reads CASSEWGNGGTQYF. CDR3 in DNA: TGTGCCAGCAGTGAATGGGGAAATGGAGGTACGCAGTATTTT.

The J gene is TRBJ2-5, the V gene TRBV11-2, with D perhaps matching TRBD1 (6 bases). The germline V gene encodes CDR1 SGHAT and CDR2 FQNNGV. The CDR3 covers 14 residues. V dropped 3 bases and J dropped 2 bases, with 10 bases sitting between them. The CDR3 nucleotides read TGTGCCAGCAGCTTTCCCAGGGGTCAAGAGACCCAGTACTTC. Protein: CASSFPRGQETQYF.

The rearrangement links TRBV6-5 to TRBJ2-2, with D perhaps matching TRBD2 (5 bases). The V gene's germline CDR1 is MNHEY and CDR2 SVGAGI. The CDR3 length is 15 residues. Between the trimmed V and J ends, which lost 2 bases and 1 base, there was a span of 8 bases. The CDR3 is CASSYGLLNTGELFF. The CDR3 region has the DNA TGTGCCAGCAGTTACGGACTCTTGAACACCGGGGAGCTGTTTTTT.

V usage is TRBV6-4 and J usage is TRBJ2-2, with 11 bases lining up with TRBD2. V lost 2 bases to trimming and J lost 3 bases; unmatched junction nucleotides: 8. This CDR3 spans 18 amino acids. Germline V gene lookup returns CDR1 MRHNA and CDR2 SNTAGT. The CDR3 DNA sequence: TGTGCCAGCAGTGACCACGGTTCACTAGCGGGAGACACCGGGGAGCTGTTTTTT. Its translation is CASSDHGSLAGDTGELFF.

The chain recombines TRBV21-1 with TRBJ1-2; the table calls TRBD1, which could not be checked here. TRBV21-1 is given as a pseudogene. This CDR3 is built from 16 residues. The DNA of the CDR3 is TGTGCCAGCAGCAGGCGGACAGGGGGCGAAGTGTATGGCTACACCTTC. Translated, it gives CASSRRTGGEVYGYTF.

The chain carries TRBV5-6 and TRBJ2-5; D is possibly TRBD1 (5 bases). The end of the DNA fits TRBJ2-7 better, so the J call may be wrong. The length of the CDR3 is 15 residues. Per germline, CDR1 SGHDT and CDR2 YYEEEE. CDR3 sequence reads: CASSPSPTGPYEQYF. The CDR3 nucleotides read TGTGCCAGCAGCCCGTCCCCTACAGGACCCTACGAGCAGTACTTC.

The chain has TRBV9 and TRBJ2-2; a possible D gene is TRBD2 (6 bases). Germline CDR1 and CDR2: SGDLS and YYNGEE. The CDR3 covers 18 residues. V lost 4 bases, J lost 2 bases, and 21 bases lay in between. The CDR3, as DNA: TGTGCCAGCAGCTTCCTCCCTGAGGGAGGACCAAACACCGGGGAGCTGTTTTTT. This translates into CASSFLPEGGPNTGELFF.

This chain connects TRBV6-5 to TRBJ1-1; no reliable D call. V was trimmed by 7 bases and J by 8 bases, leaving 17 bases between them. CDR3 length: 13 residues. Germline V CDR1 and CDR2: MNHEY, SVGAGI. CDR3 in DNA: TGTGCCAGCACCTCCATAACGACTCCAGAAGCTTTCTTT. Amino acid sequence: CASTSITTPEAFF.

CDR3 residues: CATSGGRPRTDTQYF. The CDR3 DNA reads as TGTGCCACCTCTGGCGGGAGGCCCAGGACGGATACGCAGTATTTT. The J gene is TRBJ2-3, the V gene TRBV6-1; 8 bases line up with TRBD2. The CDR3 sequence is 15 residues long. Germline CDR1 is MNHNS and CDR2 is SASEGT. The junction had 15 bases not matched to a gene; V was cut back by 10 bases and J by 6 bases.

The chain joins TRBV29-1 to TRBJ1-4; D is uncertain. The CDR3 runs 13 residues. Germline V gene data show CDR1 as SQVTM and CDR2 as ANQGSEA. V dropped 4 bases and J dropped 3 bases, with 9 bases sitting between them. DNA of the CDR3: TGCAGCGTTGTCCGCGGGTCTAATGAAAAACTGTTTTTT. It specifies CSVVRGSNEKLFF. The complete variable domain, with remaining parts taken from reference TRBV29-1 and TRBJ1-4, reads SAVISQKPSRDICQRGTSLTIQCQVDSQVTMMFWYRQQPGQSLTLIATANQGSEATYESGFVIDKFPISRPNLTFSTLTVSNMSPEDSSIYLCSVVRGSNEKLFFGSGTQLSVL.

The sample holds a few counts of this clone. This chain joins TRBV2 and TRBJ2-3, with TRBD2 matching over 8 bases. The J segment lost 0 bases and the V segment lost 6 bases, leaving 2 bases of the junction unmatched. The germline V gene has CDR1 SNHLY and CDR2 FYNNEI. The CDR3 runs to 14 residues. The chain's CDR3 is CASRASGSTDTQYF. CDR3 in DNA: TGTGCCAGCAGAGCTAGCGGGAGCACAGATACGCAGTATTTT.

This chain links TRBV10-2 with TRBJ2-7; TRBD2 agrees at 7 bases. The J segment lost 2 bases and the V segment lost 3 bases, leaving 7 bases of the junction unmatched. Looked up from germline, CDR1 is WSHSY and CDR2 is SAAADI. The CDR3 is 15 residues long. In DNA form, the CDR3 reads TGCGCCAGCAGTGAAGGTCGGGGAGGGCCCTACGAGCAGTACTTC. Amino acids: CASSEGRGGPYEQYF.

V usage is TRBV7-9 and J usage is TRBJ2-3; perhaps TRBD1 as D (6 bases). The CDR3 is 14 residues long. V lost 5 bases and J lost 0, with 9 bases in between. Germline lookup yields CDR1 SEHNR and CDR2 FQNEAQ (reference sequence). CDR3 sequence reads: CASSRTASTDTQYF. The CDR3 bases are TGTGCCAGCAGCCGGACAGCTAGCACAGATACGCAGTATTTT.